A single sample gave rise to the 32 T cell receptor beta chains below, sequenced in a study of T-cell memory formation after mild COVID-19. TCRdb re-called the 5' RACE reads with MiXCR, one entry per CDR3 protein. The table includes over 250,000 distinct CDR3 sequences, around a sixth detected once. The material sequenced was PBMCs or a T cell subset sorted from them (not recorded which). Source of these receptors: a man in his late teens or twenties who had mild COVID-19 (a few samples of this study predate the infection). Cell type and time point are not known.

This clonotype was picked up many times. J is TRBJ2-2 and V is TRBV5-1, with D possibly being TRBD1 (6 bases). CDR3 length: 15 amino acids. V lost 1 base and J lost 1, with 8 bases in between. CDR1 and CDR2 from the germline V gene are SGHRS and YFSETQ. The CDR3 DNA reads TGCGCCAGCAGCTTGCAGGGGTTGAACACCGGGGAGCTGTTTTTT. This translates into CASSLQGLNTGELFF.

The chain employs TRBV25-1 and TRBJ1-1, with D hard to call. Germline loops: CDR1 MGHDK, CDR2 SYGVNS. CDR3 size: 14 residues. The ends were cut back, 0 bases at V and 11 bases at J, with 16 bases in the middle. CDR3 nucleotides: TGTGCCAGCAGTGAATATGTAGGGAGGGTTGGCGCTTTCTTT. It encodes CASSEYVGRVGAFF.

The table lists this clonotype with many counts. The rearrangement joins TRBV6-5 to TRBJ2-1, with 12 bases identical to TRBD2. CDR3 length: 17 amino acids. Trimming took 5 bases from V and 10 from J; bases not matched to a gene: 15. Germline V gives CDR1 MNHEY, CDR2 SVGAGI. The CDR3 protein is CASSAPSGGASGDEQFF. The DNA for the CDR3 is TGTGCCAGCAGTGCGCCTAGCGGGGGGGCCTCCGGCGACGAGCAGTTCTTC.

The V and J genes are TRBV10-3 and TRBJ1-4; D is undetermined. V lost 6 bases and J lost 4, with 6 bases in between. Germline V gene data show CDR1 as ENHRY and CDR2 as SYGVKD. This CDR3 has 12 amino acids. CDR3 loop: CAISGGNEKLFF. CDR3 coding DNA: TGTGCCATCAGCGGCGGTAATGAAAAACTGTTTTTT.

This clonotype was seen more than once but under ten times. This rearrangement joins TRBV7-7 to TRBJ2-3; D perhaps matches TRBD1 (6 bases). The CDR3 contains 13 residues. V shed 7 bases and J shed 6 bases, with 14 bases lying between them. Germline V CDR1 and CDR2: SSHAT, FNYEAQ (reference sequence). This chain's CDR3 is CASTTGYADTQYF. The CDR3 bases are TGTGCCAGCACCACAGGGTATGCGGATACGCAGTATTTT.

The genes are TRBV7-2 and TRBJ1-1; no firm D call. V was shortened by 0 bases and J by 6 bases, with 8 bases between the two germline ends. CDR1 is SGHTA, CDR2 FQGNSA, per germline. CDR3 length: 13 amino acids. In nucleotides, the CDR3 is TGTGCCAGCAGCTTAGCCCCGTACCCTGAAGCTTTCTTT. Its protein product is CASSLAPYPEAFF.

Only a few counts were recorded for this clonotype. J is TRBJ1-6 and V is TRBV4-2; no clear D. The CDR3 loop spans 15 amino acids. Germline V gene data show CDR1 as LGHNA and CDR2 as YNFKEQ. Trimming stripped 4 bases from V and 4 bases from J, with 11 bases between. The CDR3 region is CASSPTLGYNSPLHF. Here the CDR3 DNA reads TGTGCCAGCAGCCCGACGTTGGGGTATAATTCACCCCTCCACTTT.

This clonotype has at least ten counts. The J gene is TRBJ2-4, the V gene TRBV5-1; D could derive from TRBD1 or TRBD2 (5 bases each). V dropped 2 bases and J dropped 6 bases, with 12 bases sitting between them. The CDR3 is 14 residues long. The V gene's germline CDR1 is SGHRS and CDR2 YFSETQ. The CDR3 loop is CASSFGAERNIQYF. CDR3 sequence (DNA): TGCGCCAGCAGCTTCGGGGCGGAGAGAAACATTCAGTACTTC.

V is TRBV6-2 or TRBV6-3 and J is TRBJ2-7, with TRBD1 matching over 9 bases. Germline V lookup: CDR1 MNHEY, CDR2 SVGEGT. With 5 bases clipped from V and 10 bases from J, the junction kept 6 bases outside the gene matches. The CDR3 totals 12 residues. In DNA, the CDR3 is TGTGCCAGCAGTACACAGGGGGCCGTACAGTACGTC. The encoded protein is CASSTQGAVQYV.

This clonotype was recorded a few times. This CDR3 is CASSSGSGGQVTQYF. DNA of the CDR3: TGTGCCAGCAGTTCGGGTAGCGGGGGGCAGGTGACCCAGTACTTC. The chain combines TRBV7-2 with TRBJ2-5; 10 nucleotides agree with TRBD2. The ends lost 6 bases at V and 7 bases at J; junction bases unmatched: 11. Germline CDR1 SGHTA, CDR2 FQGNSA. CDR3 length equals 15 residues.

V gene TRBV5-1 combines with J gene TRBJ2-5; 7 bases map to TRBD2. The CDR3 extends over 14 amino acids. Germline V gene sequence: CDR1 SGHRS, CDR2 YFSETQ. V lost 2 bases and J lost 5; bases outside the gene matches: 6. Written as DNA, the CDR3 is TGCGCCAGCAGCTTTATGACTAGCCATGAGACCCAGTACTTC. Translation gives CASSFMTSHETQYF.

The chain links TRBV10-3 to TRBJ1-2; 7 bases match TRBD1. CDR3 length: 11 residues. Germline V gene data show CDR1 as ENHRY and CDR2 as SYGVKD. The V and J ends lost 10 bases and 3 bases, in that order; junction bases with no gene match: 2. The CDR3: CATGQDYGYTF. The CDR3 nucleotides read TGTGCCACCGGACAGGACTATGGCTACACCTTC.

The table lists this clonotype with a few counts. The rearrangement uses TRBV29-1 and TRBJ1-3; D is undetermined. Looked up from germline, CDR1 is SQVTM and CDR2 is ANQGSEA. The CDR3 spans 13 residues. The V end was cut by 4 bases, the J end by 0 bases, with 7 bases between. Here the CDR3 reads CSVGTASGNTIYF. CDR3 nucleotide sequence: TGCAGCGTTGGGACTGCCTCTGGAAACACCATATATTTT.

This clonotype showed up just a few times. The chain links TRBV6-5 to TRBJ2-3; 7 positions match TRBD1. With 0 bases clipped from V and 1 base from J, the junction kept 1 base outside the gene matches. Germline V gene data show CDR1 as MNHEY and CDR2 as SVGAGI. The CDR3 covers 15 residues. The CDR3 loop is CASSYSGTGTDTQYF. CDR3 DNA sequence: TGTGCCAGCAGTTACTCGGGGACAGGCACAGATACGCAGTATTTT.

DNA for the CDR3: TGTGCCAGCAGCCGTATGATTTATAGCAATCAGCCCCAGCATTTT. As protein: CASSRMIYSNQPQHF. The chain recombines TRBV12-3 or TRBV12-4 with TRBJ1-5; D gene ambiguous. The length of the CDR3 is 15 residues. Deletions cut 6 bases from V and 0 bases from J, with 12 bases between.

This clonotype was found a few times. The chain carries TRBV5-1 and TRBJ2-5, with unresolved D. V was pared by 1 base and J by 2 bases, with 12 bases between. CDR3 length: 15 amino acids. In germline, CDR1 is SGHRS, CDR2 YFSETQ. Here the CDR3 DNA reads TGCGCCAGCAGCTTGACCAGGCCCTCGCAAGAGACCCAGTACTTC. It is translated as CASSLTRPSQETQYF.

The sample holds many counts of this clonotype. J is TRBJ1-6 and V is TRBV5-1; TRBD1 matches 7 bases. The CDR3 is 13 residues long. Trimming cost V 7 bases and J 5 bases; bases outside gene matches: 3. Looked up from germline, CDR1 is SGHRS and CDR2 is YFSETQ. DNA for the CDR3: TGCGCCAGCTGTGACAGGGATAATTCACCCCTCCACTTT. The encoded protein is CASCDRDNSPLHF.

This sequence joins TRBV12-3 or TRBV12-4 and TRBJ1-1, with D perhaps matching TRBD1 (5 bases). Trimming removed 6 bases from V and 0 bases from J, with 8 bases in between. The CDR3 is made up of 13 amino acids. The CDR3: CASREGLNTEAFF. In nucleotides, the CDR3 is TGTGCCAGCAGGGAGGGGTTGAACACTGAAGCTTTCTTT.

The sample holds a few counts of this clonotype. V and J are TRBV20-1 and TRBJ1-1; a weak D match, TRBD1 (5 bases). This CDR3 is 14 amino acids long. Germline-derived CDR1 and CDR2 are DFQATT and SNEGSKA (reference sequence). Trimming pared 5 bases from V and 0 bases from J, leaving 13 bases between. CDR3 bases: TGCAGTGCTGGGGGGGAGGTCATGAACACTGAAGCTTTCTTT. The encoded protein is CSAGGEVMNTEAFF.

This clonotype was picked up a small number of times. V and J are TRBV7-2 and TRBJ1-1; D is unresolved. CDR1 SGHTA and CDR2 FQGNSA come from the germline V gene. Deletions cut 7 bases from V and 0 bases from J, with 15 bases between. The CDR3 is made up of 15 amino acids. CDR3 sequence reads: CASIPSVLLNTEAFF. CDR3 DNA: TGTGCCAGCATCCCTTCGGTGTTGTTGAACACTGAAGCTTTCTTT.

This chain connects TRBV20-1 to TRBJ2-1, with D unresolved. The CDR3 loop spans 14 amino acids. CDR1 DFQATT and CDR2 SNEGSKA come from the germline V gene (reference sequence). Trimming took 0 bases from V and 8 from J, leaving 14 bases between them. The chain's CDR3 is CSARDTPVLYEQFF. The CDR3 region has the DNA TGCAGTGCTAGAGATACCCCCGTCCTCTATGAGCAGTTCTTC.

This clonotype has a handful of counts. The V call is TRBV5-1, the J call TRBJ2-2; no clear D gene. The CDR3 runs 14 residues. Germline V gene data show CDR1 as SGHRS and CDR2 as YFSETQ. Trimming took 4 bases from V and 0 from J, leaving 7 bases between them. The chain's CDR3 is CASSPDPNTGELFF. The CDR3, as DNA: TGCGCCAGCAGCCCGGACCCGAACACCGGGGAGCTGTTTTTT.

Many counts were recorded for this clonotype. The CDR3 DNA follows: TGTGCCAGCAGCCCGTCGCACTTCCATGAGCAGTTCTTC. It yields the protein CASSPSHFHEQFF. V gene TRBV7-2 combines with J gene TRBJ2-1; no definite D call. This CDR3 has 13 amino acids. Trimming shortened V by 5 bases and J by 8 bases, and 13 bases separated the two germline ends. Germline-derived CDR1 and CDR2 are SGHTA and FQGNSA.

This clonotype was seen more than once but under ten times. Written as DNA, the CDR3 is TGCAGTGCTACCCGGACAGGGACCTACGAGCAGTACGTC. As protein: CSATRTGTYEQYV. The J gene is TRBJ2-7, the V gene TRBV20-1, with TRBD1 matching over 8 bases. V lost 4 bases, J lost 2 bases, and 4 bases stayed unmatched. The CDR3 runs 13 residues. The germline CDR1 and CDR2 sequences are DFQATT and SNEGSKA (reference sequence).

This clonotype was counted many times. This chain connects TRBV19 to TRBJ1-5; D unresolved. The CDR3 has 15 residues. Trimming shortened V by 2 bases and J by 6 bases, and 14 bases separated the two germline ends. Germline V gene lookup returns CDR1 LNHDA and CDR2 SQIVND (reference sequence). CDR3 nucleotides: TGTGCCAGTAGTATAACCCCGAGCCCTACTCAGCCCCAGCATTTT. This gives the protein CASSITPSPTQPQHF.

J is TRBJ2-6 and V is TRBV5-6, with D possibly being TRBD1 (5 bases). The CDR3 runs 15 residues. Germline V gene data show CDR1 as SGHDT and CDR2 as YYEEEE. Trimming cost V 1 base and J 2 bases, with 7 bases left between them. This CDR3 reads CASSLQGAGANVLTF. DNA for the CDR3: TGTGCCAGCAGCTTGCAGGGCGCTGGGGCCAACGTCCTGACTTTC. The variable domain in full, with the rest retrieved from reference TRBV5-6 and TRBJ2-6, is DAGVTQSPTHLIKTRGQQVTLRCSPKSGHDTVSWYQQALGQGPQFIFQYYEEEERQRGNFPDRFSGHQFPNYSSELNVNALLLGDSALYLCASSLQGAGANVLTFGAGSRLTVL.

The chain couples TRBV6-5 to TRBJ1-1, with D hard to call. This CDR3 comprises 14 residues. Trimming shortened V by 0 bases and J by 3 bases, and 8 bases separated the two germline ends. Germline V gene data show CDR1 as MNHEY and CDR2 as SVGAGI. Written as DNA, the CDR3 is TGTGCCAGCAGTTACTCGACCCGGGACACTGAAGCTTTCTTT. As protein: CASSYSTRDTEAFF.

There are a few counts of this clonotype. The chain couples TRBV9 to TRBJ2-1; 16 bases line up with TRBD2. Germline loops: CDR1 SGDLS, CDR2 YYNGEE. With 1 base clipped from V and 7 bases from J, the junction kept 11 bases outside the gene matches. CDR3 length equals 19 residues. CDR3 amino acids: CASSVLGTSGGDKRNEQFF. In DNA form, the CDR3 reads TGTGCCAGCAGCGTACTTGGGACTAGCGGGGGGGATAAGAGGAATGAGCAGTTCTTC.

This clonotype has a count of ten or more. The rearrangement joins TRBV5-4 to TRBJ2-2; 10 nucleotides line up with TRBD2. This CDR3 has 15 residues. Per the germline V gene, CDR1 is SGHNT and CDR2 is YYREEE (reference sequence). V shed 3 bases, J shed 4 bases, and the junction held 3 bases outside the gene matches. The CDR3 DNA reads as TGTGCCAGCAGCTCGAGCGGGGGGGCCACCGGGGAGCTGTTTTTT. Translating it yields CASSSSGGATGELFF. Using reference TRBV5-4 and TRBJ2-2 for the parts outside the CDR3, the full variable domain is ETGVTQSPTHLIKTRGQQVTLRCSSQSGHNTVSWYQQALGQGPQFIFQYYREEENGRGNFPPRFSGLQFPNYSSELNVNALELDDSALYLCASSSSGGATGELFFGEGSRLTVL.

This clonotype came up a few times. The CDR3 here is CASSLGGAGGDTQYF. The CDR3 region has the DNA TGTGCCAGCAGCCTCGGGGGGGCCGGCGGAGATACGCAGTATTTT. The chain has TRBV7-2 and TRBJ2-3, with 8 bases that match TRBD2. Germline V gives CDR1 SGHTA, CDR2 FQGNSA. The CDR3 has 15 amino acids. V dropped 5 bases and J dropped 5; count of bases not matched to a gene: 9.

The V gene is TRBV29-1, the J gene TRBJ2-3; 9 positions agree with TRBD1. The CDR3 has 15 amino acids. J was trimmed by 2 bases and V by 6 bases; bases with no gene match: 9. Germline V gives CDR1 SQVTM, CDR2 ANQGSEA. CDR3 DNA sequence: TGCAGCGTCGAAACCGGGACAGGGAACACAGATACGCAGTATTTT. Its translation is CSVETGTGNTDTQYF.

This clonotype was found a few times. The chain joins TRBV6-2 or TRBV6-3 to TRBJ1-2; no clear D. CDR1 is MNHEY, CDR2 SVGEGT, per germline. This CDR3 has 13 residues. V was trimmed by 2 bases and J by 7 bases, leaving 11 bases between them. Written as DNA, the CDR3 is TGTGCCAGCAGTTACGGTCGTTCTGGTGGCTACACCTTC. Translated, it gives CASSYGRSGGYTF.